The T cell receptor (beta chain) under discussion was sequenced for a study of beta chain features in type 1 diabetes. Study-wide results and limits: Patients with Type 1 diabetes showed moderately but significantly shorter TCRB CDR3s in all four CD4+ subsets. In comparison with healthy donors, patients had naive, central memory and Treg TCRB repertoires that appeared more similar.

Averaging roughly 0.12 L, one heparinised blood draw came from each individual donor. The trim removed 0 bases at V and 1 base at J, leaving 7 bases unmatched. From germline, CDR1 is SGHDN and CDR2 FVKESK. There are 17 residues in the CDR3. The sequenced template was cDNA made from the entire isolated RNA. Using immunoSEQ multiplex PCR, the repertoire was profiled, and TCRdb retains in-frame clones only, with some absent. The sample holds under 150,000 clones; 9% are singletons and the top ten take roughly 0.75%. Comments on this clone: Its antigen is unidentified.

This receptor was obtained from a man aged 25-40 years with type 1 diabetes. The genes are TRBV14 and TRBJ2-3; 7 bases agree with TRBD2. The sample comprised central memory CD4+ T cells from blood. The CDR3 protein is CASSQDMLGGGTDTQYF. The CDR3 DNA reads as TGTGCCAGCAGCCAAGATATGTTGGGGGGGGGCACAGATACGCAGTATTTT.